The 12 T cell receptor beta chains in this list originate from one sample, sequenced in a study of monozygotic twins with cystic fibrosis. Libraries were prepared by immunoSEQ multiplex PCR; TCRdb keeps only in-frame clonotypes and omits some of them. The top ten hold roughly 0.89% of the sample, which has around 10,000 clones, approximately 97% seen once. Sequencing was done on a sample of blood. The receptors derive from a boy aged 5-17 years with cystic fibrosis.

V is TRBV7-8 and J is TRBJ1-3; D remains ambiguous. Looked up from germline, CDR1 is SGHVS and CDR2 is FQNEAQ. V lost 5 bases to trimming and J lost 0 bases, with 11 bases between them. CDR3 size: 15 residues. CDR3 protein: CASSPPGFSGNTIYF. CDR3 bases: TGTGCCAGCAGCCCACCCGGCTTCTCTGGAAACACCATATATTTT.

This rearrangement joins TRBV29-1 to TRBJ1-2; tentative D call: TRBD1 (5 bases). V lost 7 bases and J 3 bases, leaving 9 bases between the germline ends. CDR1 is SQVTM, CDR2 ANQGSEA, per germline. The CDR3 is made up of 11 amino acids. The CDR3 DNA reads TGCAGCGCTGGGGGGGACTATGGCTACACCTTC. Its protein product is CSAGGDYGYTF. The whole variable domain, remainder taken from reference TRBV29-1 and TRBJ1-2, is SAVISQKPSRDICQRGTSLTIQCQVDSQVTMMFWYRQQPGQSLTLIATANQGSEATYESGFVIDKFPISRPNLTFSTLTVSNMSPEDSSIYLCSAGGDYGYTFGSGTRLTVV.

This chain joins TRBV6-5 and TRBJ1-4; a weak D match, TRBD1 (5 bases). CDR1 is MNHEY, CDR2 SVGAGI, per germline. CDR3 size: 15 residues. V was cut by 6 bases and J by 8 bases, with 19 bases left in between. This CDR3 is CASSQLGVFREKLFF. The CDR3 DNA reads TGTGCCAGCAGCCAGCTAGGGGTCTTCAGGGAAAAACTGTTTTTT.

The chain employs TRBV15 and TRBJ2-1; no clear D. The germline CDR1 and CDR2 sequences are LNHNV and YYDKDF (reference sequence). CDR3 size: 13 residues. The V gene lost 1 base and the J gene lost 6 bases, with 7 bases spanning the gap. This CDR3 reads CATSRGTLNEQFF. In DNA, the CDR3 is TGTGCCACCAGCAGAGGAACACTCAATGAGCAGTTCTTC.

This clone was seen only once. V usage is TRBV5-8 and J usage is TRBJ2-3; D gene unclear. The germline CDR1 and CDR2 sequences are SGHTS and YDEGEE. This CDR3 region has 13 residues. With 6 bases removed from V and 2 bases from J, the gap between germline ends came to 10 bases. CDR3 DNA: TGTGCCAGCACTCTGCGGATCACAGATACGCAGTATTTT. It yields the protein CASTLRITDTQYF.

J is TRBJ2-3 and V is TRBV9; the match to TRBD1 covers 7 bases. The germline CDR1 and CDR2 sequences are SGDLS and YYNGEE. The CDR3 is made up of 16 amino acids. The V segment lost 3 bases and the J segment 4 bases; nucleotides outside the gene matches: 11. The CDR3 bases are TGTGCCAGCAGCGCCCGTCCCGGGACAGTCCCAGATACGCAGTATTTT. It specifies CASSARPGTVPDTQYF.

The chain couples TRBV18 to TRBJ2-1; 7 positions agree with TRBD2. Germline V CDR1 and CDR2: KGHSH, LQKENI. This CDR3 spans 18 amino acids. Losses at the gene ends were 1 base for V and 0 bases for J; bases not matched to a gene: 9. The CDR3 sequence: CASSPLSGGSLSYNEQFF. The CDR3 nucleotides are TGTGCCAGCTCACCACTATCGGGGGGTTCACTCTCCTACAATGAGCAGTTCTTC.

V gene TRBV28 combines with J gene TRBJ1-3, with no clear D. The CDR3 extends over 11 amino acids. V dropped 6 bases and J dropped 4 bases, with 4 bases sitting between them. CDR1 and CDR2 (germline): MDHEN, SYDVKM. For the CDR3, the DNA is TGTGCCAGCAGCGAAGGAAACACCATATATTTT. Translated: CASSEGNTIYF.

The chain combines TRBV6-6 with TRBJ1-3; tentatively, D is TRBD1 (6 bases). V lost 7 bases and J lost 0, with 13 bases in between. This CDR3 comprises 15 residues. CDR1 and CDR2 (germline): MNHNY, SVGAGI (reference sequence). DNA of the CDR3: TGTGCCAGCACCGATACAGGGTCCTCTGGAAACACCATATATTTT. It is translated as CASTDTGSSGNTIYF.

The V call is TRBV6-5, the J call TRBJ1-6; D gene uncertain. Trimming removed 0 bases from V and 8 bases from J, with 11 bases in between. CDR3 size: 15 residues. CDR1 and CDR2 from the germline V gene are MNHEY and SVGAGI. CDR3 sequence (DNA): TGTGCCAGCAGTTACTCGAAGGGCCGGGATTCACCCCTCCACTTT. It specifies CASSYSKGRDSPLHF.

The chain has TRBV28 and TRBJ1-1; a weak D match, TRBD1 (6 bases). With 5 bases removed from V and 3 bases from J, the gap between germline ends came to 13 bases. Germline V lookup: CDR1 MDHEN, CDR2 SYDVKM. This CDR3 has 14 residues. DNA of the CDR3: TGTGCCAGCAGTCAAATACAGGGATACACTGAAGCTTTCTTT. Translating it yields CASSQIQGYTEAFF.

The rearrangement uses TRBV4-3 and TRBJ1-5; D unresolved. There are 13 residues in the CDR3. V dropped 1 base and J dropped 6 bases, with 7 bases sitting between them. CDR1 LGHNA and CDR2 YSLEER come from the germline V gene. In nucleotides, the CDR3 is TGCGCCAGCAGCCAAGTAAAAGGTCAGCCCCAGCATTTT. Translating gives CASSQVKGQPQHF.